This T cell receptor (beta chain) stems from a study of T cell changes during pregnancy in multiple sclerosis. Produced via immunoSEQ multiplex PCR; TCRdb's table is partial and in-frame only. The sample lists about 40,000 clones, about nine tenths occurring once. The sample here was CD4+ T cells from peripheral blood mononuclear cells, taken in the second trimester of pregnancy. The clonotype comes from a female donor in good health, enrolled as a control in a pregnancy study.

In DNA, the CDR3 is TGCGCCAGCAGCCAAGATCGGGAACTTCGCTTCCCTAGCGGGAGGGCCGGTGAGCAGTTCTTC. The encoded protein is CASSQDRELRFPSGRAGEQFF. The J gene is TRBJ2-1, the V gene TRBV4-3; 12 bases map to TRBD2. Germline CDR1 is LGHNA and CDR2 is YSLEER. V shed 0 bases and J 9 bases; nucleotides not matched to a gene: 21. The CDR3 runs to 21 residues.